A selection of T cell receptor beta chains follows, all from one sample in a study of T-cell reconstitution after alpha-beta-depleted transplantation in children. TCRdb analysed the PCR reads with MiXCR anew, one entry per CDR3 protein. The table includes about 980,000 distinct CDR3 sequences, roughly 31% detected once. The input for sequencing was PBMCs, mostly from graft donor cells, taken 360 days after TCRalphabeta/CD19-depleted stem cell transplant. The receptors derive from a boy under two years old who had a stem cell transplant for SCID, so the T cells may come from the graft donor. CDR3s include the opening cysteine and the closing phenylalanine or tryptophan. Fields, in order: V gene, J gene, CDR3 length, CDR3 protein.

v_gene: TRBV27; j_gene: TRBJ2-7; len: 16; CDR3aa: CASSLSAGQGTDEQYF
v_gene: TRBV6-1; j_gene: TRBJ1-1; len: 15; CDR3aa: CASSPQGTVGTEAFF
v_gene: TRBV5-1; j_gene: TRBJ1-1; len: 14; CDR3aa: CASTAETMNTEAFF
v_gene: TRBV6-5; j_gene: TRBJ2-5; len: 16; CDR3aa: CASSYTPSGGKETQYF
v_gene: TRBV6-5; j_gene: TRBJ1-6; len: 14; CDR3aa: CASSFRQPNSPLHF
v_gene: TRBV5-1; j_gene: TRBJ2-1; len: 14; CDR3aa: CASSFGQPSNEQFF
v_gene: TRBV7-3; j_gene: TRBJ2-1; len: 18; CDR3aa: CASSLSRGLAGRYNEQFF
v_gene: TRBV10-3; j_gene: TRBJ2-1; len: 13; CDR3aa: CAIKQGDYNEQFF
v_gene: TRBV5-1; j_gene: TRBJ2-4; len: 13; CDR3aa: CASSHDRASPQYF
v_gene: TRBV28; j_gene: TRBJ2-7; len: 19; CDR3aa: CASNSRPGQGASKSYEQYF
v_gene: TRBV20-1; j_gene: TRBJ2-1; len: 15; CDR3aa: CSARPRRGFYNEQFF
v_gene: TRBV2; j_gene: TRBJ2-1; len: 14; CDR3aa: CASTGGRATNEQFF
v_gene: TRBV18; j_gene: TRBJ2-7; len: 16; CDR3aa: CASSHYLETGAYEQYF
v_gene: TRBV20-1; j_gene: TRBJ2-3; len: 18; CDR3aa: CSARDPREGARYADTQYF
v_gene: TRBV5-1; j_gene: TRBJ2-1; len: 14; CDR3aa: CASAGGGVYNEQFF
v_gene: TRBV20-1; j_gene: TRBJ1-5; len: 13; CDR3aa: CSASYWSNQPQHF
v_gene: TRBV18; j_gene: TRBJ2-7; len: 14; CDR3aa: CASSEGHLTYEQYF
v_gene: TRBV21-1; j_gene: TRBJ2-5; len: 17; CDR3aa: CASSKGRSREEGETQYF
v_gene: TRBV4-2; j_gene: TRBJ1-2; len: 15; CDR3aa: CASSQDQGRSYGYTF
v_gene: TRBV27; j_gene: TRBJ1-1; len: 15; CDR3aa: CASSFGDRVVTEAFF
v_gene: TRBV5-6; j_gene: TRBJ2-7; len: 16; CDR3aa: CASSSFWGQGADEQYF
v_gene: TRBV12-3/TRBV12-4; j_gene: TRBJ2-7; len: 13; CDR3aa: CASSVGTVHEQYF
v_gene: TRBV13; j_gene: TRBJ2-3; len: 16; CDR3aa: CASSLPGAINTDTQYF
v_gene: TRBV18; j_gene: TRBJ2-7; len: 11; CDR3aa: CASSNRDEQYF
v_gene: TRBV20-1; j_gene: TRBJ2-3; len: 14; CDR3aa: CSAPRTGKIDTQYF
v_gene: TRBV9; j_gene: TRBJ1-2; len: 18; CDR3aa: CASSVNSQGGPPNYGYTF
v_gene: TRBV2; j_gene: TRBJ2-3; len: 17; CDR3aa: CASREISGALSTDTQYF
v_gene: TRBV2; j_gene: TRBJ2-2; len: 17; CDR3aa: CASRTPAGVSWDGELFF
v_gene: TRBV6-2/TRBV6-3; j_gene: TRBJ2-7; len: 16; CDR3aa: CASSYPRQGARDEQYF
v_gene: TRBV5-1; j_gene: TRBJ2-5; len: 13; CDR3aa: CASSHGHQETQYF
v_gene: TRBV7-2; j_gene: TRBJ1-3; len: 16; CDR3aa: CASSLFRLSPGNTIYF